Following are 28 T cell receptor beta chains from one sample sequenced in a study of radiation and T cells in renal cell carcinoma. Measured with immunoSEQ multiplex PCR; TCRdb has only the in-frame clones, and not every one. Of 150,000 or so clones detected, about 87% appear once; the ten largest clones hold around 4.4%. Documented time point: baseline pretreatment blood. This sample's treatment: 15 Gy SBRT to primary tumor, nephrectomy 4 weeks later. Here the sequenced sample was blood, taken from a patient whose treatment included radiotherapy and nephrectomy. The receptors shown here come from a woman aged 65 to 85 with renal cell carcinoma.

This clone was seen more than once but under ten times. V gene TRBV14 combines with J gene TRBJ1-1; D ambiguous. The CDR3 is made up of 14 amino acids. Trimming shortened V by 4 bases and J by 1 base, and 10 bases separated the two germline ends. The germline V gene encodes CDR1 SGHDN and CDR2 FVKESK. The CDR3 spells CASSLRSGNTEAFF. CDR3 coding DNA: TGTGCCAGCAGCCTACGGTCCGGGAACACTGAAGCTTTCTTT.

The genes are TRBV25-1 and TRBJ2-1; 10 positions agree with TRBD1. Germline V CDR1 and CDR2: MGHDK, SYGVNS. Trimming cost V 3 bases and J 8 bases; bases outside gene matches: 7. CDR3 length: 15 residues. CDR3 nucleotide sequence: TGTGCCAGCAGTGACCCGACAGGGGGCACGTATGAGCAGTTCTTC. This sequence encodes CASSDPTGGTYEQFF.

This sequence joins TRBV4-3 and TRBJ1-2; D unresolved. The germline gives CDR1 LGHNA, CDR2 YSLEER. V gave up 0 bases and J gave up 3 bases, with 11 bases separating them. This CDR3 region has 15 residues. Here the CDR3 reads CASSQDYARHYGYTF. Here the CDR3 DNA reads TGCGCCAGCAGCCAAGATTATGCCAGACACTATGGCTACACCTTC.

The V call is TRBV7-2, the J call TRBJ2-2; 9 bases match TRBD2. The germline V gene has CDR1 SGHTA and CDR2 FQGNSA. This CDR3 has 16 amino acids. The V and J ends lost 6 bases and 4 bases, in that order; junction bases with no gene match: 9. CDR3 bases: TGTGCCAGCAGTTCACGCCCAGCGGGGGGCACCGGGGAGCTGTTTTTT. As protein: CASSSRPAGGTGELFF.

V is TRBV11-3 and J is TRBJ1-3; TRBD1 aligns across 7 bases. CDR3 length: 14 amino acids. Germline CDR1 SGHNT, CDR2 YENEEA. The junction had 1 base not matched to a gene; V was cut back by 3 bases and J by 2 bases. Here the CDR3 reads CASSLGTAGNTIYF. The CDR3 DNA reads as TGTGCCAGCAGCTTGGGGACAGCTGGAAACACCATATATTTT. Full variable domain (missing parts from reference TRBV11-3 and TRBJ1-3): EAGVVQSPRYKIIEKKQPVAFWCNPISGHNTLYWYLQNLGQGPELLIRYENEEAVDDSQLPKDRFSAERLKGVDSTLKIQPAELGDSAVYLCASSLGTAGNTIYFGEGSWLTVV.

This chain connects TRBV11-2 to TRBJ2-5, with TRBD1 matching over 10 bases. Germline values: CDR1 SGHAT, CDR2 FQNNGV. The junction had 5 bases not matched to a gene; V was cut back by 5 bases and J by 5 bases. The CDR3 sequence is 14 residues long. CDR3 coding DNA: TGTGCCAGCAGCCTGGGACAGGGGCATGAGACCCAGTACTTC. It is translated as CASSLGQGHETQYF.

CDR3 DNA sequence: TGTGCCAGCAGCTTAGGAACCAGGGGGACTGAAGCTTTCTTT. It codes for CASSLGTRGTEAFF. The chain joins TRBV7-2 to TRBJ1-1, with TRBD1 matching 7 bases. The CDR3 loop spans 14 amino acids. Germline CDR1 and CDR2: SGHTA and FQGNSA. Trimming cost V 1 base and J 5 bases; bases outside gene matches: 4.

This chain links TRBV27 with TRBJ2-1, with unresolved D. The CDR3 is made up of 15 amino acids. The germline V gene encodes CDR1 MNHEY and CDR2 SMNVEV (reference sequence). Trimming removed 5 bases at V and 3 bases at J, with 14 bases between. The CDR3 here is CASSARSRGYNEQFF. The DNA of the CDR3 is TGTGCCAGCAGTGCAAGGTCCCGAGGCTACAATGAGCAGTTCTTC.

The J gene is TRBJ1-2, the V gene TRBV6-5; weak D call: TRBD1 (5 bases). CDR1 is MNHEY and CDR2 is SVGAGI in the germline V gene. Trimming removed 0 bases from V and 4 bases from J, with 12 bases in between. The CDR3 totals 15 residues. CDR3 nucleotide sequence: TGTGCCAGCAGTTACTCAGGGACGGCCACCTATGGCTACACCTTC. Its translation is CASSYSGTATYGYTF.

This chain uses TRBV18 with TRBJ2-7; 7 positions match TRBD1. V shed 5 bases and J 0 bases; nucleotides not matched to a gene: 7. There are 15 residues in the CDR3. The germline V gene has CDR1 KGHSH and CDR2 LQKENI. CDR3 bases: TGTGCCAGCTCAACACGACAGGGCAGCTCCTACGAGCAGTACTTC. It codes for CASSTRQGSSYEQYF.

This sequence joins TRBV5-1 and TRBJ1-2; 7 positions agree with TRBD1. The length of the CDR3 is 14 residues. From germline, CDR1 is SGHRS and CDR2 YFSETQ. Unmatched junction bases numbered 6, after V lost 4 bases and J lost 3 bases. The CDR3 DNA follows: TGCGCCAGCAGCAGGACAGGTCGGGACTATGGCTACACCTTC. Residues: CASSRTGRDYGYTF.

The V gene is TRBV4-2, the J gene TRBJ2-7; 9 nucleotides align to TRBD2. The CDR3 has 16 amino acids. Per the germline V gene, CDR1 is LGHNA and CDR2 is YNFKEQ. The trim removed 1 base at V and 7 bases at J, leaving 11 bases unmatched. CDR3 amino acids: CASSQARGGANGEQYF. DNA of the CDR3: TGTGCCAGCAGCCAAGCTCGCGGGGGGGCTAATGGGGAGCAGTACTTC.

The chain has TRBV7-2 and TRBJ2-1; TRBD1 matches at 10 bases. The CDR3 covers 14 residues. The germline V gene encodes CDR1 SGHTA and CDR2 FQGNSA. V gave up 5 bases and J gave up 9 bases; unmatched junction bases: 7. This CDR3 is CASSPDRGQGEQFF. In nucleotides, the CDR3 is TGTGCCAGCAGCCCTGACAGGGGGCAGGGTGAGCAGTTCTTC.

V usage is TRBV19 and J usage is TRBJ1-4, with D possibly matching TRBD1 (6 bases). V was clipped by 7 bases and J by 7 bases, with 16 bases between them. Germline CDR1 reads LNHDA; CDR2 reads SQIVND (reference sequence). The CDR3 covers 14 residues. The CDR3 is CASNPGGAGEKLFF. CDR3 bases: TGTGCCAGTAACCCCGGGGGGGCCGGTGAAAAACTGTTTTTT.

CDR3 in DNA: TGCGCCAGCAGCCCCCGACTAGCGGGAGGCACAGATACGCAGTATTTT. This translates into CASSPRLAGGTDTQYF. The rearrangement joins TRBV5-1 to TRBJ2-3, with TRBD2 matching 12 bases. V lost 4 bases, J lost 1 base, and 4 bases stayed unmatched. Per germline, CDR1 SGHRS and CDR2 YFSETQ. The CDR3 has 16 amino acids.

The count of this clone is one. The CDR3 loop reads CATSRFRLTQYF. Written as DNA, the CDR3 is TGTGCCACCAGCAGGTTTCGGTTAACGCAGTATTTT. This chain connects TRBV15 to TRBJ2-3; D not certain. Trimming removed 3 bases at V and 9 bases at J, with 10 bases between. The CDR3 has 12 residues. Per the germline V gene, CDR1 is LNHNV and CDR2 is YYDKDF (reference sequence).

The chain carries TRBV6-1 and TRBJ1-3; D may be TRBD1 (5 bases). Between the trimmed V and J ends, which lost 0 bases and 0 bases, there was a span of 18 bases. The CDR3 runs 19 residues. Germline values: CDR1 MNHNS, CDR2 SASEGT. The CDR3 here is CASSEALGLTDLSGNTIYF. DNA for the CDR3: TGTGCCAGCAGTGAAGCGCTTGGTTTGACAGACCTCTCTGGAAACACCATATATTTT.

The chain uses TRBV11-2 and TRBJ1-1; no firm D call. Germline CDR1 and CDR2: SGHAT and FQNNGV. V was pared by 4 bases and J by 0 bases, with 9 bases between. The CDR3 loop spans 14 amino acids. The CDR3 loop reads CASSSGVMNTEAFF. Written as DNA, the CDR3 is TGTGCCAGCAGCTCGGGCGTAATGAACACTGAAGCTTTCTTT.

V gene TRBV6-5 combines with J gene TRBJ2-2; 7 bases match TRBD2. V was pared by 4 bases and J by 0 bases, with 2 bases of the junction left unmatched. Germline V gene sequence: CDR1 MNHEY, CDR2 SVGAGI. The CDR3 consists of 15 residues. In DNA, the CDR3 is TGTGCCAGCAGTTGGGAGGGGTCGAACACCGGGGAGCTGTTTTTT. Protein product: CASSWEGSNTGELFF.

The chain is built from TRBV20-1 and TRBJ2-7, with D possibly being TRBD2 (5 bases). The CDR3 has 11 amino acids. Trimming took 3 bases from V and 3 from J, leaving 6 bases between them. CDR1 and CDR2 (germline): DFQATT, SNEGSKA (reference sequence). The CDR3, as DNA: TGCAGTGCTAGTCGGGACTACGAGCAGTACTTC. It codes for CSASRDYEQYF.

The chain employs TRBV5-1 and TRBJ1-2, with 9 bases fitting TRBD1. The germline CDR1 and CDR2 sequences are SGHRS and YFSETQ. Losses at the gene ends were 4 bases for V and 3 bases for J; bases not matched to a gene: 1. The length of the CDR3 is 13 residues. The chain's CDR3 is CASSRTGDYGYTF. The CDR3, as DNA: TGCGCCAGCAGCCGGACAGGGGACTATGGCTACACCTTC. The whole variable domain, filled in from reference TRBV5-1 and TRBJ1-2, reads KAGVTQTPRYLIKTRGQQVTLSCSPISGHRSVSWYQQTPGQGLQFLFEYFSETQRNKGNFPGRFSGRQFSNSRSEMNVSTLELGDSALYLCASSRTGDYGYTFGSGTRLTVV.

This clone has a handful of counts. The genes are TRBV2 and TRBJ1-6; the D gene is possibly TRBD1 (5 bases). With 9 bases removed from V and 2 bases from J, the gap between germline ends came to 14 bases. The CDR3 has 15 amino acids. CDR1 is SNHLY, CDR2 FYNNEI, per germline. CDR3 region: CASRSGVAYNSPLHF. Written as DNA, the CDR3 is TGTGCCAGTCGTTCGGGGGTTGCCTATAATTCACCCCTCCACTTT.

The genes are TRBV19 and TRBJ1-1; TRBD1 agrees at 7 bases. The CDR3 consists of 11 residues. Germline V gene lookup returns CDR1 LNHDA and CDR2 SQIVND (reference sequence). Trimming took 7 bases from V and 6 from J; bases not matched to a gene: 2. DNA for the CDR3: TGTGCCAGTACCACAGGGGCTGAAGCTTTCTTT. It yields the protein CASTTGAEAFF. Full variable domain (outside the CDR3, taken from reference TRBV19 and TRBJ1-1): DGGITQSPKYLFRKEGQNVTLSCEQNLNHDAMYWYRQDPGQGLRLIYYSQIVNDFQKGDIAEGYSVSREKKESFPLTVTSAQKNPTAFYLCASTTGAEAFFGQGTRLTVV.

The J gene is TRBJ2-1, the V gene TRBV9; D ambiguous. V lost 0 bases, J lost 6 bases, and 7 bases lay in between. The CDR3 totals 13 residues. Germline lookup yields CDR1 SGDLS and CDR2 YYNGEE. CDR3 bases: TGTGCCAGCAGCGTAGCCCCCCGCAATGAGCAGTTCTTC. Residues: CASSVAPRNEQFF.

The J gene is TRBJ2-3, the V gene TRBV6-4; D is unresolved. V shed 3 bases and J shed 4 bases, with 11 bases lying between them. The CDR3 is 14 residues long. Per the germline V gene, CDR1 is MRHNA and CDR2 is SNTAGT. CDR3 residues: CASSEATASDTQYF. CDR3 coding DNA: TGTGCCAGCAGTGAAGCTACGGCGTCAGATACGCAGTATTTT.

The CDR3 region is CASSIRAEVTGELFF. CDR3 nucleotides: TGTGCCAGTAGTATCAGGGCAGAGGTCACCGGGGAGCTGTTTTTT. This chain links TRBV19 with TRBJ2-2; D may be TRBD1 (5 bases). The CDR3 consists of 15 residues. The germline V gene has CDR1 LNHDA and CDR2 SQIVND (reference sequence). V was trimmed by 3 bases and J by 4 bases, leaving 12 bases between them. Combining the CDR3 with reference TRBV19 and TRBJ2-2 gives the whole variable domain DGGITQSPKYLFRKEGQNVTLSCEQNLNHDAMYWYRQDPGQGLRLIYYSQIVNDFQKGDIAEGYSVSREKKESFPLTVTSAQKNPTAFYLCASSIRAEVTGELFFGEGSRLTVL.

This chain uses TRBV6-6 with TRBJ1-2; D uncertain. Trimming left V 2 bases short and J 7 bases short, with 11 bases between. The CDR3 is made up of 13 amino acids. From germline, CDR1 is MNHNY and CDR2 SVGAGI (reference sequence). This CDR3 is CASSYRDGSGYTF. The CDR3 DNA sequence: TGTGCCAGCAGTTACAGGGATGGTTCTGGCTACACCTTC.

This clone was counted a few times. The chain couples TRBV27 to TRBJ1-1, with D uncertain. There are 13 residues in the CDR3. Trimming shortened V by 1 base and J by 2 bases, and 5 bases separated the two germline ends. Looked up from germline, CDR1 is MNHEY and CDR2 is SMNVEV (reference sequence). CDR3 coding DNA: TGTGCCAGCAGTTTATACAGTAACACTGAAGCTTTCTTT. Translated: CASSLYSNTEAFF.